A selection of T cell receptor beta chains follows, all from one sample in a study of neoadjuvant nivolumab and ipilimumab in lung cancer. TCRdb's table, derived via immunoSEQ multiplex PCR, lists solely in-frame clones and lacks some. The sample yields about 8,100 clones, about 76% seen once. The starting material was adjacent normal lung tissue, obtained after neoadjuvant nivolumab, alone or with ipilimumab, at or shortly before surgery. Source of these receptors: an adult with non-small cell lung cancer. Both conserved end residues are part of each CDR3. The D gene is left open where the match is weak.

J gene | V gene | D gene | CDR3 protein | CDR3 DNA
TRBJ2-7 | TRBV9 | - | CASPDPKDPYEQYF | TGTGCCAGTCCAGACCCAAAAGACCCCTACGAGCAGTACTTC
TRBJ1-6 | TRBV15 | - | CATSRVGSPLHF | TGTGCCACCAGCAGGGTGGGTTCACCCCTCCACTTT
TRBJ1-1 | TRBV5-1 | TRBD1 | CASSRREGANTEAFF | TGCGCCAGCAGCAGGAGGGAGGGGGCGAACACTGAAGCTTTCTTT
TRBJ1-5 | TRBV7-8 | - | CASSLRQNFNQPQHF | TGTGCCAGCAGCTTACGACAGAATTTCAATCAGCCCCAGCATTTT
TRBJ1-2 | TRBV28 | - | CASRRGSYGYTF | TGTGCCAGCAGAAGGGGCAGCTATGGCTACACCTTC
TRBJ1-5 | TRBV10-3 | - | CAISESATGDTLNQPQHF | TGTGCCATCAGTGAGTCGGCGACAGGTGATACACTCAATCAGCCCCAGCATTTT
TRBJ1-5 | TRBV5-1 | - | CASSPGSNQPQHF | TGCGCCAGCAGCCCGGGGAGCAATCAGCCCCAGCATTTT
TRBJ1-6 | TRBV19 | - | CASSIDFGRDNSPLHF | TGTGCCAGTAGTATAGACTTTGGTAGGGATAATTCACCCCTCCACTTT
TRBJ1-1 | TRBV27 | - | CASQYSAMNTEAFF | TGTGCCTCCCAATACTCGGCTATGAACACTGAAGCTTTCTTT
TRBJ1-4 | TRBV5-1 | TRBD1 | CASSLDRASEKLFF | TGCGCCAGCAGCCTCGACAGGGCGAGTGAAAAACTGTTTTTT
TRBJ1-1 | TRBV7-9 | - | CASSPKTEAFF | TGTGCCAGCAGCCCCAAGACTGAAGCTTTCTTT
TRBJ2-7 | TRBV7-2 | - | CASSFFADFPYEQYF | TGTGCCAGCAGCTTCTTCGCTGACTTCCCCTACGAGCAGTACTTC
TRBJ2-1 | TRBV18 | - | CASSPLPGADNEQFF | TGTGCCAGCTCACCATTACCCGGGGCAGACAATGAGCAGTTCTTC
TRBJ2-7 | TRBV7-2 | - | CASSPRSGPEEQYF | TGTGCCAGCAGCCCGAGGAGCGGTCCGGAAGAGCAGTACTTC